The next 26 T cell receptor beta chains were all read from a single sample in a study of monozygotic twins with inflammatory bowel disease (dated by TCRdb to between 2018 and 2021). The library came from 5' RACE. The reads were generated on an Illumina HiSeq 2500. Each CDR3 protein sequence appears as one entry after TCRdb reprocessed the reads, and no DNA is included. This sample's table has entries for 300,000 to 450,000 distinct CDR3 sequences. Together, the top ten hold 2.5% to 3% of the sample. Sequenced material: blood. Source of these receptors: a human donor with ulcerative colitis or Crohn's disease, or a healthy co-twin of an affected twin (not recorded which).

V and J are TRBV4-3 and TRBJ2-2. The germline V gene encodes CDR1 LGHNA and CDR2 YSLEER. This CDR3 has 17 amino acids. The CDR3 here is CASSQTEGTVRTGELFF.

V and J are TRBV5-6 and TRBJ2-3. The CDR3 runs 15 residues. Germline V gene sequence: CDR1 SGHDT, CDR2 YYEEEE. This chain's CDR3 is CASSTDLTGTDTQYF.

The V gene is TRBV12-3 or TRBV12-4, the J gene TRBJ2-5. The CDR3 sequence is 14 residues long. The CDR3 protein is CASSGVRDQETQYF.

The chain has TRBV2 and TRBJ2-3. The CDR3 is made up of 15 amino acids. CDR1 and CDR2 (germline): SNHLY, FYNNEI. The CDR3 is CASSELPLGTDTQYF.

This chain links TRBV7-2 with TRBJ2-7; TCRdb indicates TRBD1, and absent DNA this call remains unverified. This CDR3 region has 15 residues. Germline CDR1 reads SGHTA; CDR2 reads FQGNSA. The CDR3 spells CASSLYPGRPYEQYF.

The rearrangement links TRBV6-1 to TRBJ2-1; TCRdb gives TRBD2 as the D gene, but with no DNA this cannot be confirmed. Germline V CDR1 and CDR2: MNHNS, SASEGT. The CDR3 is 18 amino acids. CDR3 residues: CASRQGFWRGGLVNEQFF.

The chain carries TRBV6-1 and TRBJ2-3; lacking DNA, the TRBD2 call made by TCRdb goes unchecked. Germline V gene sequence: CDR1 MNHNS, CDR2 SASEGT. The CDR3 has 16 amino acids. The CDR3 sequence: CASNLYRLADTDTQYF.

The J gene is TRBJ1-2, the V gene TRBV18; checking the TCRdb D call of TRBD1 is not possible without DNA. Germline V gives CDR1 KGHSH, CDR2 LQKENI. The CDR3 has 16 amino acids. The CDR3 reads CASSPSRGGPNYGYTF.

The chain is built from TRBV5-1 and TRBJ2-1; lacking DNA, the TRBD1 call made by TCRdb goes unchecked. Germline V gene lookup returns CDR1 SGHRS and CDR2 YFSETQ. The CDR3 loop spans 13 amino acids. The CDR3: CASSGGQAPEQFF.

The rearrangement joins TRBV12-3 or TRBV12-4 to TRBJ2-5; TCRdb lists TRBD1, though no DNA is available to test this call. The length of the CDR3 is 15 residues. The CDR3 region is CASSPGTLRIETQYF.

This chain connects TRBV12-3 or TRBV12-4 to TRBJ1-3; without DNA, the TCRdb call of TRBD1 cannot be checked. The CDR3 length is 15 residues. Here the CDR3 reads CVSRSTGHPGNTIYF.

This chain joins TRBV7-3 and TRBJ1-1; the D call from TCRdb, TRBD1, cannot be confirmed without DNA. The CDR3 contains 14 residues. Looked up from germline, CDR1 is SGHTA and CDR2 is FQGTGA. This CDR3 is CASCEDRGYTEAFF.

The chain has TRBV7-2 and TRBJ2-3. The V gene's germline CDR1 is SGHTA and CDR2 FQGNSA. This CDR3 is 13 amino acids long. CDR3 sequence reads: CASSLGIGYTQYF.

CDR3: CASGMGRETQYF. The gene calls are TRBV5-6 and TRBJ2-5; TCRdb's D gene call, TRBD1, goes unchecked for lack of DNA. The germline CDR1 and CDR2 sequences are SGHDT and YYEEEE. The CDR3 spans 12 residues.

The CDR3 reads CATHPGGNSPLHF. V is TRBV28 and J is TRBJ1-6; there is no DNA to check the TCRdb D call of TRBD1. The CDR3 totals 13 residues. Germline V gene sequence: CDR1 MDHEN, CDR2 SYDVKM.

CDR3 amino acids: CASSLRYRNAEAFF. The chain joins TRBV7-3 to TRBJ1-1; TCRdb picks TRBD1, but there is no DNA to check that call. Looked up from germline, CDR1 is SGHTA and CDR2 is FQGTGA. This CDR3 is 14 amino acids long.

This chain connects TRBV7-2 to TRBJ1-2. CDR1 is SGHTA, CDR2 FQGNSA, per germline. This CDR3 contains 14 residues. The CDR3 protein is CASSYGQLNYGYTF.

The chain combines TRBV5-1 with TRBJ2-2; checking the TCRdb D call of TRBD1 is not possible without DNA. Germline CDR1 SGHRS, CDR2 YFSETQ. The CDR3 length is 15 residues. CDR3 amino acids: CASSLKQGGTGELFF.

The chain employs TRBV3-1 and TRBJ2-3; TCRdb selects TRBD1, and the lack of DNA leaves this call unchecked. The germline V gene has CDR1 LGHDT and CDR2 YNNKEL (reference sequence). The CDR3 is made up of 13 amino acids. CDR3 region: CASSQDRQGTQYF.

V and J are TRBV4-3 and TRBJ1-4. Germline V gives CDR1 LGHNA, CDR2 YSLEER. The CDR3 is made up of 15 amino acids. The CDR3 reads CASSQGGYGNEKLFF.

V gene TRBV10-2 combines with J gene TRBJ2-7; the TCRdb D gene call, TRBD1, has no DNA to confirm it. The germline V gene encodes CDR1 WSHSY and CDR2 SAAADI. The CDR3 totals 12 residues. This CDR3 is CASGTGSYEQYF.

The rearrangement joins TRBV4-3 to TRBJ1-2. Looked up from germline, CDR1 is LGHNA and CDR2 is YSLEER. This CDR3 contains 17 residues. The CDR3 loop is CASSQRTRDPSYYGYTF.

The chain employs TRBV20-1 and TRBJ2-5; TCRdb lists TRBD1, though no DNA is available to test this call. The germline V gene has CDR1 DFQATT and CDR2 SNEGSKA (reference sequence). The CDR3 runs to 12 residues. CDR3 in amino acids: CSADRAEETQYF.

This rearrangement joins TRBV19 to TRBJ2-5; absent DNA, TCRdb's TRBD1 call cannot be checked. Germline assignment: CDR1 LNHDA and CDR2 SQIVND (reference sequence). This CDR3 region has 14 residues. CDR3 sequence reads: CAGPFDSTCETQYF.

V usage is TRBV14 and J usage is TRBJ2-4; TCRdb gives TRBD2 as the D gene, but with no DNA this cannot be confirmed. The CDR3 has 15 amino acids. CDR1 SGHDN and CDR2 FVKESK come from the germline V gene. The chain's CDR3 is CASSAIGSAKNIQYF.

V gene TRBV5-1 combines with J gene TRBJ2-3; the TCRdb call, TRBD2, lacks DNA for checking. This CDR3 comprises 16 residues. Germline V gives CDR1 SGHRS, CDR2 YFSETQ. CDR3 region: CASSLGLGGGTDTQYF.